Presented here are 20 T cell receptor beta chains from one specimen sequenced in a study of blood T cell repertoires in COVID-19. The method was immunoSEQ multiplex PCR; TCRdb's version includes in-frame clones alone and lacks a portion of them. The sample lists some 360,000 clones; approximately 89% were seen once. Specimen: peripheral blood. The source of these receptors is a woman aged 55-75 years with COVID-19, enrolled during active disease.

DNA for the CDR3: TGTGCCAGCAGCCTCAGAGGGGTTAGCGGTCTCGGGACCCAGTACTTC. Translating it yields CASSLRGVSGLGTQYF. V and J are TRBV2 and TRBJ2-5, with D perhaps TRBD2 (6 bases). Trimming took off 6 bases at V and 7 bases at J, with 24 bases between the two ends. Germline V gene sequence: CDR1 SNHLY, CDR2 FYNNEI. The CDR3 loop spans 16 amino acids.

This clone appeared a few times. The chain joins TRBV19 to TRBJ1-4; D remains unclear. Germline CDR1 is LNHDA and CDR2 is SQIVND (reference sequence). This CDR3 spans 11 amino acids. Trimming removed 11 bases at V and 7 bases at J, with 11 bases between. This CDR3 reads CASREAEKLFF. Here the CDR3 DNA reads TGTGCCTCTAGGGAGGCTGAAAAACTGTTTTTT.

The V and J genes are TRBV5-1 and TRBJ1-6, with TRBD1 as a possible D gene (6 bases). The germline V gene has CDR1 SGHRS and CDR2 YFSETQ. CDR3 length: 15 residues. V was shortened by 1 base and J by 2 bases, with 7 bases between the two germline ends. The CDR3 sequence: CASSLSGAYNSPLHF. CDR3 sequence (DNA): TGCGCCAGCAGCTTGTCAGGGGCCTATAATTCACCCCTCCACTTT.

The chain carries TRBV29-1 and TRBJ1-4, with TRBD1 matching over 11 bases. The CDR3 runs to 15 residues. V was clipped by 5 bases and J by 4 bases; unmatched bases: 6. The germline CDR1 and CDR2 sequences are SQVTM and ANQGSEA. CDR3 in amino acids: CSVLGQGGYNEKLFF. The CDR3 coding sequence is TGCAGCGTTTTGGGACAGGGGGGTTATAATGAAAAACTGTTTTTT. Supplemented by reference TRBV29-1 and TRBJ1-4, the full variable domain reads SAVISQKPSRDICQRGTSLTIQCQVDSQVTMMFWYRQQPGQSLTLIATANQGSEATYESGFVIDKFPISRPNLTFSTLTVSNMSPEDSSIYLCSVLGQGGYNEKLFFGSGTQLSVL.

J is TRBJ1-1 and V is TRBV28; D possibly corresponds to TRBD1 (6 bases). The germline gives CDR1 MDHEN, CDR2 SYDVKM. CDR3 length: 14 amino acids. Trimming removed 6 bases from V and 5 bases from J, with 16 bases in between. The CDR3 DNA follows: TGTGCCAGCAGAGAAGGGGGTTCTGGTACTGAAGCTTTCTTT. It translates to CASREGGSGTEAFF.

The chain employs TRBV9 and TRBJ1-1; D ambiguous. This CDR3 is 13 amino acids long. Trimming took off 0 bases at V and 5 bases at J, with 8 bases between the two ends. Germline V gene data show CDR1 as SGDLS and CDR2 as YYNGEE. The CDR3 nucleotides are TGTGCCAGCAGCGTAGCGGGAGAGACTGAAGCTTTCTTT. Its protein product is CASSVAGETEAFF.

This clone occurred once. V usage is TRBV9 and J usage is TRBJ1-6, with 7 bases matching TRBD1. The CDR3 has 16 residues. The germline V gene encodes CDR1 SGDLS and CDR2 YYNGEE. V was clipped by 3 bases and J by 9 bases; unmatched bases: 12. The CDR3 is CASSEEGVNRGSPLHF. The DNA for the CDR3 is TGTGCCAGCAGCGAGGAGGGGGTGAACAGGGGTTCACCCCTCCACTTT.

This chain links TRBV27 with TRBJ1-2; D ambiguous. CDR3 length: 13 residues. In germline, CDR1 is MNHEY, CDR2 SMNVEV (reference sequence). V lost 8 bases to trimming and J lost 3 bases, with 13 bases between them. The CDR3 nucleotides are TGTGCCAGCGGCCCTCGGGGAGACTATGGCTACACCTTC. It specifies CASGPRGDYGYTF.

This clone was seen only once. V and J are TRBV7-9 and TRBJ1-6; TRBD1 matches 7 bases. The V gene end was trimmed by 5 bases and the J gene end by 10 bases; junction bases not matched to a gene: 14. Looked up from germline, CDR1 is SEHNR and CDR2 is FQNEAQ (reference sequence). CDR3 length: 16 residues. This CDR3 is CASSPIRQGRQSPLHF. CDR3 bases: TGTGCCAGCAGCCCAATCCGACAGGGTAGACAATCACCCCTCCACTTT.

The V call is TRBV5-5, the J call TRBJ2-3, with 9 bases that match TRBD2. The CDR3 covers 15 residues. The junction had 2 bases not matched to a gene; V was cut back by 1 base and J by 2 bases. Looked up from germline, CDR1 is SGHKS and CDR2 is YYEKEE (reference sequence). The chain's CDR3 is CASSLQRGVTDTQYF. The CDR3 coding sequence is TGTGCCAGCAGCTTGCAGCGGGGGGTCACAGATACGCAGTATTTT. Full variable domain (rest looked up from reference TRBV5-5 and TRBJ2-3): DAGVTQSPTHLIKTRGQQVTLRCSPISGHKSVSWYQQVLGQGPQFIFQYYEKEERGRGNFPDRFSARQFPNYSSELNVNALLLGDSALYLCASSLQRGVTDTQYFGPGTRLTVL.

This clone was picked up one time. The rearrangement joins TRBV30 to TRBJ1-5, with D perhaps TRBD1 (5 bases). This CDR3 has 13 amino acids. Per germline, CDR1 GTSNPN and CDR2 SVGIG (reference sequence). V was pared by 0 bases and J by 4 bases, with 7 bases between. CDR3 amino acids: CAWSVGANQPQHF. The CDR3 DNA sequence: TGTGCCTGGAGTGTAGGGGCGAATCAGCCCCAGCATTTT. Variable domain in full (rest from reference TRBV30 and TRBJ1-5): SQTIHQWPATLVQPVGSPLSLECTVEGTSNPNLYWYRQAAGRGLQLLFYSVGIGQISSEVPQNLSASRPQDRQFILSSKKLLLSDSGFYLCAWSVGANQPQHFGDGTRLSIL.

This chain uses TRBV7-6 with TRBJ1-1; D perhaps matches TRBD1 (6 bases). CDR3 length equals 15 residues. Trimming removed 0 bases at V and 1 base at J, with 9 bases between. From germline, CDR1 is SGHVS and CDR2 FNYEAQ. CDR3 coding DNA: TGTGCCAGCAGCTTAGCTGACAGGTGGAACACTGAAGCTTTCTTT. Amino acids: CASSLADRWNTEAFF.

The chain combines TRBV5-5 with TRBJ2-5; D is undetermined. Germline-derived CDR1 and CDR2 are SGHKS and YYEKEE (reference sequence). V was trimmed by 6 bases and J by 5 bases, leaving 14 bases between them. The CDR3 is made up of 13 amino acids. This CDR3 is CASNPVVRETQYF. In nucleotides, the CDR3 is TGTGCCAGCAACCCCGTGGTCAGGGAGACCCAGTACTTC.

In DNA, the CDR3 is TGCGCCAGCAGCCAAGATCCCGCAGGGCCAAACCCTTATGGCTACACCTTC. The encoded protein is CASSQDPAGPNPYGYTF. The chain employs TRBV4-1 and TRBJ1-2, with TRBD1 as a possible D gene (5 bases). Trimming removed 0 bases from V and 5 bases from J, with 19 bases in between. Germline V CDR1 and CDR2: MGHRA, YSYEKL. The length of the CDR3 is 17 residues.

The genes are TRBV12-3 or TRBV12-4 and TRBJ2-7, with D possibly being TRBD1 (5 bases). Trimming removed 6 bases from V and 0 bases from J, with 6 bases in between. The length of the CDR3 is 12 residues. For the CDR3, the DNA is TGTGCCAGCAGCCAGGGCTCCTACGAGCAGTACTTC. Translated: CASSQGSYEQYF.

The rearrangement uses TRBV19 and TRBJ1-5; 9 bases line up with TRBD1. There are 17 residues in the CDR3. CDR1 and CDR2 from the germline V gene are LNHDA and SQIVND (reference sequence). With V trimmed by 3 bases and J by 2 bases, 8 bases remained unmatched. Written as DNA, the CDR3 is TGTGCCAGTAGTATGGGGGACAGGGTAACTCGCAATCAGCCCCAGCATTTT. Translated: CASSMGDRVTRNQPQHF.

This clone was recorded a few times. The chain recombines TRBV30 with TRBJ1-4, with D perhaps matching TRBD1 (5 bases). The length of the CDR3 is 14 residues. The germline gives CDR1 GTSNPN, CDR2 SVGIG (reference sequence). The ends were cut back, 0 bases at V and 8 bases at J, with 13 bases in the middle. CDR3 in amino acids: CAWSVQTVGEKLFF. DNA of the CDR3: TGTGCCTGGAGTGTACAGACAGTGGGGGAAAAACTGTTTTTT.

This sequence joins TRBV5-4 and TRBJ1-2, with D perhaps TRBD1 (5 bases). CDR1 is SGHNT and CDR2 is YYREEE in the germline V gene (reference sequence). This CDR3 comprises 14 residues. The germline V and J ends were trimmed by 0 bases and 7 bases, with 13 bases remaining between them. The CDR3 DNA sequence: TGTGCCAGCAGCTTGGGGACAAGTCGAGGTGGCTACACCTTC. Its protein product is CASSLGTSRGGYTF.

The chain combines TRBV2 with TRBJ2-5; D is ambiguous. CDR1 and CDR2 (germline): SNHLY, FYNNEI. The CDR3 is made up of 9 amino acids. The V and J ends lost 8 bases and 5 bases respectively, with 3 bases between them. The CDR3 region is CASRETQYF. CDR3 DNA: TGTGCCAGCCGGGAGACCCAGTACTTC. Filled out from reference TRBV2 and TRBJ2-5, the complete variable domain reads EPEVTQTPSHQVTQMGQEVILRCVPISNHLYFYWYRQILGQKVEFLVSFYNNEISEKSEIFDDQFSVERPDGSNFTLKIRSTKLEDSAMYFCASRETQYFGPGTRLLVL.

V gene TRBV19 combines with J gene TRBJ1-2; TRBD1 matches at 11 bases. V shed 4 bases, J shed 6 bases, and the junction held 10 bases outside the gene matches. The CDR3 contains 16 residues. Germline V CDR1 and CDR2: LNHDA, SQIVND (reference sequence). The CDR3 here is CASSRTYRDRGDGYTF. Here the CDR3 DNA reads TGTGCCAGTAGTAGAACGTACCGGGACAGGGGGGATGGCTACACCTTC.